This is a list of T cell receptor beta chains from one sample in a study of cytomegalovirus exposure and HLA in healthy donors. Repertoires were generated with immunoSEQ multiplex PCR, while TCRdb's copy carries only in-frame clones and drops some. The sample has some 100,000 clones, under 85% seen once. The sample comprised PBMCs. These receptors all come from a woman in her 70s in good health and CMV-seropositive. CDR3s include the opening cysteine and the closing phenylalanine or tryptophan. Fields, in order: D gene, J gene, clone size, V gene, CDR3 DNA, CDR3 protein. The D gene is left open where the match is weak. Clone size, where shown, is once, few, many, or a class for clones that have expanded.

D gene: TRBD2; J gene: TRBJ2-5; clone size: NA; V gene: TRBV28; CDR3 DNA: TGTGCCAGCAGTCAACTAGCGGGAGATGGCGAGACCCAGTACTTC; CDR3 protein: CASSQLAGDGETQYF
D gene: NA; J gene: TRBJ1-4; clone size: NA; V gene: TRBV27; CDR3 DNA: TGTGCCAGCAGCAAGAGGGTGACTAATGAAAAACTGTTTTTT; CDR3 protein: CASSKRVTNEKLFF
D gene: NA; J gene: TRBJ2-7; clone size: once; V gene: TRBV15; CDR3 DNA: TGTGCCACCAGCAGAGATCTAAGAGGCTACGAGCAGTACTTC; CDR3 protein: CATSRDLRGYEQYF
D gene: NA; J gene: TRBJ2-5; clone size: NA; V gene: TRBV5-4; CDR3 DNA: TGTGCCAGCAGCTCCCCGGGCAGGGATCGAGAGACCCAGTACTTC; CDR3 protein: CASSSPGRDRETQYF
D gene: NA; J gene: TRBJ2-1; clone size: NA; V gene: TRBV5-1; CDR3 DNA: TGCGCCAGCAGCGCAGCGCACTCCTACAATGAGCAGTTCTTC; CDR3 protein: CASSAAHSYNEQFF
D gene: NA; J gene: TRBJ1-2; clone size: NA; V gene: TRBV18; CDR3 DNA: TGTGCCAGCTCAACGGACGGAGGAAACTATGGCTACACCTTC; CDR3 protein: CASSTDGGNYGYTF
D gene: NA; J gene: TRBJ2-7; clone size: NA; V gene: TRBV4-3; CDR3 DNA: TGCGCCAGCAGCCCTAGGAGGGACGACGAGCAGTACTTC; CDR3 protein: CASSPRRDDEQYF
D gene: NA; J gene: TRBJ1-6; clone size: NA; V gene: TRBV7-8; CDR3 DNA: TGTGCCAGCAGCTTATATCAGGGAAATTCACCCCTCCACTTT; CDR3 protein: CASSLYQGNSPLHF
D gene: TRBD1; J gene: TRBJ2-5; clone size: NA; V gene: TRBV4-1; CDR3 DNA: TGCGCCAGCAGCCACACAGGGGAGAGGGAGACCCAGTACTTC; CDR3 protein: CASSHTGERETQYF
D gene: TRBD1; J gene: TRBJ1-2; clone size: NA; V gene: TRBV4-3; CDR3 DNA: TGCGCCAGCAGCCAGACAGGGGGCGTCAACTATGGCTACACCTTC; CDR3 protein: CASSQTGGVNYGYTF
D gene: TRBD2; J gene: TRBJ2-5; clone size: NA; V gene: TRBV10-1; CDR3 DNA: TGCGCCAGCAGTGAGATCACTAGCGGGAGTCGAGAGACCCAGTACTTC; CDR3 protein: CASSEITSGSRETQYF
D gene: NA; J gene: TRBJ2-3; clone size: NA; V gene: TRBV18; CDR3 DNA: TGTGCCAGCTCACCACCGGGGAGTCGGGCAGATACGCAGTATTTT; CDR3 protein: CASSPPGSRADTQYF
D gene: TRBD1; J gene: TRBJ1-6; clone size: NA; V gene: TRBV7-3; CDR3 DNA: TGTGCCAGCAGCTTAGACAGGGGCTATAATTCACCCCTCCACTTT; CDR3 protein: CASSLDRGYNSPLHF
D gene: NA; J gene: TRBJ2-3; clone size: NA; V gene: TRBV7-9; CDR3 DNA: TGTGCCAGCAGCTTAAACCTGGGGGCCCTTGGAGATACGCAGTATTTT; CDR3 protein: CASSLNLGALGDTQYF
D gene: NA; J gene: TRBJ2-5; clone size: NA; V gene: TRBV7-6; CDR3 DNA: TGTGCCAGCAGCCCCCAGGGGGAGACCCAGTACTTC; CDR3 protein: CASSPQGETQYF
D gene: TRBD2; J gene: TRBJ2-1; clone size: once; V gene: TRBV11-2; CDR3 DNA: TGTGCCAGCAGTTCGACTAGCGGGGGGGGGTCCTACAATGAGCAGTTCTTC; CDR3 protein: CASSSTSGGGSYNEQFF
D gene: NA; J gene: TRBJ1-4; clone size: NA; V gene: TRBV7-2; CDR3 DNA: TGTGCCAGCAGCCCGGGTTCGGGAAGAAGTGAAAAACTGTTTTTT; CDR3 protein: CASSPGSGRSEKLFF
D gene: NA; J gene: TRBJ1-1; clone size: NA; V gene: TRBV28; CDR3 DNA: TGTGCCAGCCTAATGAGCAGGGAAATGGCTGAAGCTTTCTTT; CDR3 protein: CASLMSREMAEAFF
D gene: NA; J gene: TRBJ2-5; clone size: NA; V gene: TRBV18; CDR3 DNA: TGTGCCAGCTCACCACCTCTGGGCGCGGGGGAGACCCAGTACTTC; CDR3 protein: CASSPPLGAGETQYF
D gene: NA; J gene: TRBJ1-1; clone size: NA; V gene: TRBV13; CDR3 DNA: TGTGCCAGCAGCCCACGCAGGGTCTTGCACACTGAAGCTTTCTTT; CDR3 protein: CASSPRRVLHTEAFF
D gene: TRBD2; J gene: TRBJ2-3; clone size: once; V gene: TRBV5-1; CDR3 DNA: TGCGCCAACGGTAAATATTCCGGGACTAGGGCTCTCCTAGCTAGCACAGATACGCAGTATTTT; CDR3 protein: CANGKYSGTRALLASTDTQYF
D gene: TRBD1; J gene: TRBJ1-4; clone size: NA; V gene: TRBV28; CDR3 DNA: TGTGCCAGCAGTTCCGGACAGGGGACGAGAAAACTGTTTTTT; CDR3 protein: CASSSGQGTRKLFF
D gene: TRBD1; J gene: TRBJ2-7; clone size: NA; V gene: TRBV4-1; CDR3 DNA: TGCGCCAGCAGCCAAGCGGGACAGGGGGCTTACGAGCAGTACTTC; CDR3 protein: CASSQAGQGAYEQYF
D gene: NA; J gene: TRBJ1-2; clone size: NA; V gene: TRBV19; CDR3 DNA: TGTGCCAGTAGCGTCGTTCCAGGCGTCTATGGCTACACCTTC; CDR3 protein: CASSVVPGVYGYTF
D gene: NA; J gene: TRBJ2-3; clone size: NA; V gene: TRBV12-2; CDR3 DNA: TGTGCAAGTCGCTTAGCCCGACACCAGACCACAGATACGCAGTATTTT; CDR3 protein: CASRLARHQTTDTQYF
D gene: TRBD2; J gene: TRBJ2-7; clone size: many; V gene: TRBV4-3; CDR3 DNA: TGCGCCAGCAGCCAAGATGCCGGGGGGTCGTCCTACGAGCAGTACTTC; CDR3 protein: CASSQDAGGSSYEQYF
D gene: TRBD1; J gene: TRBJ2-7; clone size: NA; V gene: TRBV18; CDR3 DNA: TGTGCCAGCTCACCAGAGATAGGACAGGCCGTTTACGAGCAGTACTTC; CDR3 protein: CASSPEIGQAVYEQYF
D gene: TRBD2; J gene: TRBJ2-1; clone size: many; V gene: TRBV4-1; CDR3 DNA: TGCGCCAGCAGCCAAGAGATAGCCGGGACTAGCGGGCCCTACAATGAGCAGTTCTTC; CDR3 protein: CASSQEIAGTSGPYNEQFF
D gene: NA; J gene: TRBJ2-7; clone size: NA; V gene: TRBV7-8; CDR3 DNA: TGTGCCAGCAGCATAGCTGCGGGCTACGAGCAGTACTTC; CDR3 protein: CASSIAAGYEQYF
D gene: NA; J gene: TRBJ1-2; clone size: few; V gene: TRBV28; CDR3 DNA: TGTGCCAGCAGCCCGGACAGCGGGAAGTTTGGCTACACCTTC; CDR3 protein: CASSPDSGKFGYTF
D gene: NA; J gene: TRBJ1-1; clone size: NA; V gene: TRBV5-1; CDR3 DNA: TGCGCCAGCAGCTTGGAGGGGGGAGGGAAAACTGAAGCTTTCTTT; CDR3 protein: CASSLEGGGKTEAFF
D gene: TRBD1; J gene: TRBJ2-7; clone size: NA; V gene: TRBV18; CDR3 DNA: TGTGCCAGCTCACTTGGACAGGGGGCTTCCGAGCAGTACTTC; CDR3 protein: CASSLGQGASEQYF
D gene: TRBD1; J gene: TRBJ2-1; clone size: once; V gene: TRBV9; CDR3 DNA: TGTGCCAGCAGCCCCCAGGGACAGGGAAACAATGAGCAGTTCTTC; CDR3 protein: CASSPQGQGNNEQFF
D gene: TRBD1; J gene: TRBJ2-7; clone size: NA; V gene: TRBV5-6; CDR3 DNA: TGTGCCAGCAGTGAAACGGGACAGGGGACGTACGAGCAGTACTTC; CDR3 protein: CASSETGQGTYEQYF
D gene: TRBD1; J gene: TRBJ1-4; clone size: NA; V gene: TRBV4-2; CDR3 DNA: TGTGCCAGCAGCCAAGAGACAGGGGGCGGCGAAAAACTGTTTTTT; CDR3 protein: CASSQETGGGEKLFF
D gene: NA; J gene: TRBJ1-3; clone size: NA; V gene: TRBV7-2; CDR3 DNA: TGTGCCAGCAGCTCGGGACTGCTCGGTGGAAACACCATATATTTT; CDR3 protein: CASSSGLLGGNTIYF
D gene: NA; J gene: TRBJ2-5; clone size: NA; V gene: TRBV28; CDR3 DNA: TGTGCCAGCAGTTTATATTTTGGCAGCCAAGAGACCCAGTACTTC; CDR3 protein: CASSLYFGSQETQYF
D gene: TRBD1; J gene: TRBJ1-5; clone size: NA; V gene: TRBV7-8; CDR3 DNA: TGTGCCAGCAGCCAGGACAGGGACAATCAGCCCCAGCATTTT; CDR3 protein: CASSQDRDNQPQHF
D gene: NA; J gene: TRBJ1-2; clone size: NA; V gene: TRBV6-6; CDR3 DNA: TGTGCCAGCATCCTAGCACAGGGCTCCTATGGCTACACCTTC; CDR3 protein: CASILAQGSYGYTF
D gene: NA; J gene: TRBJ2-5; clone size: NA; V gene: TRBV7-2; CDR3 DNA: TGTGCCAGCAGCTTCGGGGGTTTACAAGAGACCCAGTACTTC; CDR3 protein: CASSFGGLQETQYF
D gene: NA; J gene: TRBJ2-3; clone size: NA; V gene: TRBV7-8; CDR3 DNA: TGTGCCAGCAGCTTGAGTCTTTCGAATACGCAGTATTTT; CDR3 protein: CASSLSLSNTQYF
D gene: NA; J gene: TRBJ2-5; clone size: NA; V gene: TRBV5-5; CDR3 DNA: TGTGCCAGCAGCTTTTGGGGGGGCAAAAGCCAAGAGACCCAGTACTTC; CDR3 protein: CASSFWGGKSQETQYF